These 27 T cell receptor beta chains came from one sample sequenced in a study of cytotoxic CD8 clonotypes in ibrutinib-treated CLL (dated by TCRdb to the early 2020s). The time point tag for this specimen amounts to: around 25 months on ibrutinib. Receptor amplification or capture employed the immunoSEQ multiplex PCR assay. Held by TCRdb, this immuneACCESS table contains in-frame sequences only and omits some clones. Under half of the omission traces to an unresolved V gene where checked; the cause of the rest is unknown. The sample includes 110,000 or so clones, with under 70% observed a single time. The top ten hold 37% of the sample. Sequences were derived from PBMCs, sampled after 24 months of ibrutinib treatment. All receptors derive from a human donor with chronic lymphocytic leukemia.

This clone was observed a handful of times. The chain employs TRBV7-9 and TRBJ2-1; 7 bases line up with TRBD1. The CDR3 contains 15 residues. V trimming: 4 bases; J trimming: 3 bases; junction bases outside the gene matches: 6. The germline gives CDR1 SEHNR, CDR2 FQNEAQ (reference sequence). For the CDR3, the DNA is TGTGCCAGCAGCTCCGGGACAGTGAACTACAATGAGCAGTTCTTC. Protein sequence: CASSSGTVNYNEQFF.

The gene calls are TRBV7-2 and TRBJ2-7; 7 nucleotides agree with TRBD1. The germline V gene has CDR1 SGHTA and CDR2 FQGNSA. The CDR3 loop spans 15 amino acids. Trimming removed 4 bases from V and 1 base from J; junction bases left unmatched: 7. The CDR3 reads CASSYDRDPSYEQYF. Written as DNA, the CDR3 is TGTGCCAGCAGCTATGACAGGGACCCGTCCTACGAGCAGTACTTC.

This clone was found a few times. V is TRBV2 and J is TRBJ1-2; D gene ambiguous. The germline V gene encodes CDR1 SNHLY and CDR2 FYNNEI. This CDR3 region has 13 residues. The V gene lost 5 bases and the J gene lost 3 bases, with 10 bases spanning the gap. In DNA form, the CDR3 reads TGTGCCAGCAGTCCACAGAATGACTATGGCTACACCTTC. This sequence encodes CASSPQNDYGYTF.

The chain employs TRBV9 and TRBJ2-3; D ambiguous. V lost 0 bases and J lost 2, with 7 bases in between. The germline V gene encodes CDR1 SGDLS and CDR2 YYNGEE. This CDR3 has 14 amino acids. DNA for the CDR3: TGTGCCAGCAGCGTAGACTCGGTCACAGATACGCAGTATTTT. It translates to CASSVDSVTDTQYF.

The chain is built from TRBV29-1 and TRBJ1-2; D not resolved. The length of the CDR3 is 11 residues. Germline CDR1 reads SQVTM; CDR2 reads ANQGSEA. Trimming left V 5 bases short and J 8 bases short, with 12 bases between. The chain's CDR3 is CSVSTVLGYTF. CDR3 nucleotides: TGCAGCGTTTCTACAGTTCTCGGCTACACCTTC.

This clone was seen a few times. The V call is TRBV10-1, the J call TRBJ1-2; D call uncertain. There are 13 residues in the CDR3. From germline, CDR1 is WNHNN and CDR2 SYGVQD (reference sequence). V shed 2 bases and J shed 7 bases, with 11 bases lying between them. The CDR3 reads CASSENVAGGYTF. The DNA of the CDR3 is TGCGCCAGCAGTGAGAACGTGGCGGGTGGCTACACCTTC.

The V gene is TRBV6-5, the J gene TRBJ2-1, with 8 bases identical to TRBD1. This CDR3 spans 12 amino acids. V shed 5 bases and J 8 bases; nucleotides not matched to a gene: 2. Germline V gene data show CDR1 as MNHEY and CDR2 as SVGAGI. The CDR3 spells CASSDRGYEQFF. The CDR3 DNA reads TGTGCCAGCAGTGACAGGGGATATGAGCAGTTCTTC.

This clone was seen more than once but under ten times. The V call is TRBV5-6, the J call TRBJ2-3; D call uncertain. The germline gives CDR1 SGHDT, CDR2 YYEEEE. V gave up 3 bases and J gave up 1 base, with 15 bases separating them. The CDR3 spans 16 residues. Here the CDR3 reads CASSSFDGWGTDTQYF. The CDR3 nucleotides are TGTGCCAGCAGCTCCTTCGATGGGTGGGGCACAGATACGCAGTATTTT. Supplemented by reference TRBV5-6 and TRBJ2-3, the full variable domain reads DAGVTQSPTHLIKTRGQQVTLRCSPKSGHDTVSWYQQALGQGPQFIFQYYEEEERQRGNFPDRFSGHQFPNYSSELNVNALLLGDSALYLCASSSFDGWGTDTQYFGPGTRLTVL.

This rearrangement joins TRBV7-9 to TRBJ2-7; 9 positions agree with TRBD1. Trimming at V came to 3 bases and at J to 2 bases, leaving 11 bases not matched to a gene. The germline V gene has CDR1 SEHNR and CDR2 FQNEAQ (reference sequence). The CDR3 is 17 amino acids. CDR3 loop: CASSFDRTGVSPYEQYF. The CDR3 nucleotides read TGTGCCAGCAGCTTTGATAGGACAGGGGTGAGTCCCTACGAGCAGTACTTC.

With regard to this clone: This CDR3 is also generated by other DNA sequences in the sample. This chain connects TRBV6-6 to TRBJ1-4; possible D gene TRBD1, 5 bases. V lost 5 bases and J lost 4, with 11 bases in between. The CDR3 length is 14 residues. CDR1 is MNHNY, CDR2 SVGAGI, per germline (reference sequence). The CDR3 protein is CASSRGQGNEKLFF. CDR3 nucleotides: TGTGCCAGCAGTAGGGGTCAGGGTAATGAAAAACTGTTTTTT.

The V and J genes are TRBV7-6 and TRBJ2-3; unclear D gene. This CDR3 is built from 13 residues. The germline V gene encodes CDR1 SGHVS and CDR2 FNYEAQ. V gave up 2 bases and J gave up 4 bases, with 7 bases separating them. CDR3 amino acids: CASSLMTSDTQYF. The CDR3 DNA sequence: TGTGCCAGCAGCTTAATGACTTCAGATACGCAGTATTTT.

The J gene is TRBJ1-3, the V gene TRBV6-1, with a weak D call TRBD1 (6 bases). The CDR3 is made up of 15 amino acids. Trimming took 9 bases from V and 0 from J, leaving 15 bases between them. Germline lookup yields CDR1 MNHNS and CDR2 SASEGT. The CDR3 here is CASQPTGFSGNTIYF. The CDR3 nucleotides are TGTGCCAGTCAACCGACAGGCTTCTCTGGAAACACCATATATTTT.

The CDR3 here is CASSLVSGRVNTEAFF. Written as DNA, the CDR3 is TGCGCCAGCAGCTTGGTGTCAGGGAGGGTGAACACTGAAGCTTTCTTT. The chain combines TRBV5-1 with TRBJ1-1; the D gene is possibly TRBD1 (5 bases). Between the trimmed V and J ends, which lost 0 bases and 0 bases, there was a span of 12 bases. The CDR3 length is 16 residues. CDR1 SGHRS and CDR2 YFSETQ come from the germline V gene.

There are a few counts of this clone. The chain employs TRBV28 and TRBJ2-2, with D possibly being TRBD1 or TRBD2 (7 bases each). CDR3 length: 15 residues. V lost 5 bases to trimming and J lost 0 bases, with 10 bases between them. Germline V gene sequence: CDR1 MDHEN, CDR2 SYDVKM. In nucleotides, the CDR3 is TGTGCCAGCAGTCCAGGGGGGGCGAACACCGGGGAGCTGTTTTTT. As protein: CASSPGGANTGELFF.

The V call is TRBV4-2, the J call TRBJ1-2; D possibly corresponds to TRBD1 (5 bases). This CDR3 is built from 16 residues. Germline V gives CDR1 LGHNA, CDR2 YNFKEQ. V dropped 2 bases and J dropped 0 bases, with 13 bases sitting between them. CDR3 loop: CASSQPDRAANYGYTF. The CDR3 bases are TGTGCCAGCAGCCAACCTGACAGAGCTGCTAACTATGGCTACACCTTC.

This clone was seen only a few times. CDR3 sequence (DNA): TGTGCCAGCAGCTTGTATCAGGGGGCAGGTAATGAGCAGTTCTTC. This encodes CASSLYQGAGNEQFF. V gene TRBV5-4 combines with J gene TRBJ2-1, with 8 bases fitting TRBD1. V lost 1 base, J lost 7 bases, and 7 bases stayed unmatched. The germline gives CDR1 SGHNT, CDR2 YYREEE (reference sequence). The CDR3 has 15 amino acids.

Here the CDR3 DNA reads TGTGCCAGCAGCCCCATTCCCTTAGTTGGCGGCTACACCTTC. This translates into CASSPIPLVGGYTF. The rearrangement uses TRBV6-4 and TRBJ1-2; D gene uncertain. The CDR3 is 14 amino acids. From germline, CDR1 is MRHNA and CDR2 SNTAGT. The V end lost 6 bases, the J end lost 8 bases, and 19 bases lay between the germline ends.

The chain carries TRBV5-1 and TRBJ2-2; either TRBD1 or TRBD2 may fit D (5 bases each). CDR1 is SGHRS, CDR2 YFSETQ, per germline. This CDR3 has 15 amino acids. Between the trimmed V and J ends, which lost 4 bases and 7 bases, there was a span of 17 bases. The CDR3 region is CASSQSGPLIGELFF. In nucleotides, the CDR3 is TGCGCCAGCAGCCAGTCGGGACCGCTAATCGGGGAGCTGTTTTTT. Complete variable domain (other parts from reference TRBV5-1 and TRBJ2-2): KAGVTQTPRYLIKTRGQQVTLSCSPISGHRSVSWYQQTPGQGLQFLFEYFSETQRNKGNFPGRFSGRQFSNSRSEMNVSTLELGDSALYLCASSQSGPLIGELFFGEGSRLTVL.

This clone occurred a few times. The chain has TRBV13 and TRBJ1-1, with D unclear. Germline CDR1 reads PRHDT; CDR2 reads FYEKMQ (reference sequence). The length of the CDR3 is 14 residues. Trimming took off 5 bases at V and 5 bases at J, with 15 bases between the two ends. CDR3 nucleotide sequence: TGTGCCAGCAGCACTTCCTATACTGGTACTGAAGCTTTCTTT. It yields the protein CASSTSYTGTEAFF.

The CDR3 is CAWSGGVLSYGYTF. Written as DNA, the CDR3 is TGTGCCTGGAGTGGGGGGGTCCTATCCTATGGCTACACCTTC. The chain is built from TRBV30 and TRBJ1-2, with D maybe TRBD1 (5 bases). This CDR3 is built from 14 residues. Per germline, CDR1 GTSNPN and CDR2 SVGIG (reference sequence). V lost 1 base and J 4 bases, leaving 13 bases between the germline ends.

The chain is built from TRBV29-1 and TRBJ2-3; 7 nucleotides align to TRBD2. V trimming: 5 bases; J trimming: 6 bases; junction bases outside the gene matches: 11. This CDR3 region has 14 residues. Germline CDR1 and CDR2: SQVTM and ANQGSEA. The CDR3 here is CSVPTGGSSDTQYF. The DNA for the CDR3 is TGCAGCGTTCCAACGGGGGGTTCTTCGGATACGCAGTATTTT.

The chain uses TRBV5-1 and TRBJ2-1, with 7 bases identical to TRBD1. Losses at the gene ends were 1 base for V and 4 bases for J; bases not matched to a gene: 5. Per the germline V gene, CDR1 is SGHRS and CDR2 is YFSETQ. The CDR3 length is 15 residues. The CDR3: CASSLRGQGYNEQFF. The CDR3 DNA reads TGCGCCAGCAGCTTGAGGGGGCAAGGATACAATGAGCAGTTCTTC.

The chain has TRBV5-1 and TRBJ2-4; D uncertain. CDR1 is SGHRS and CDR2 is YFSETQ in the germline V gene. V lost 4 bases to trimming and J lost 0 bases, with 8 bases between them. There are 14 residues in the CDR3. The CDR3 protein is CASSATLAKNIQYF. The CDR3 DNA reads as TGCGCCAGCAGCGCCACACTAGCCAAAAACATTCAGTACTTC.

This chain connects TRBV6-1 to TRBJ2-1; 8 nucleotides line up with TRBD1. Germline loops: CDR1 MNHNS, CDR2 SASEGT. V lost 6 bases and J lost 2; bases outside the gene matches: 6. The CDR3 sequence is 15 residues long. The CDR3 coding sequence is TGTGCCAGCAGAGCGGACAGGGTGGCCTACAATGAGCAGTTCTTC. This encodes CASRADRVAYNEQFF.

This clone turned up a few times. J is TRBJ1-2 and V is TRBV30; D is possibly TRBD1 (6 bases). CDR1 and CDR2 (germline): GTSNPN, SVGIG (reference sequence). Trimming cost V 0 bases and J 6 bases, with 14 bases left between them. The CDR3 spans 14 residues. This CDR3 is CAWSVQGLRDGYTF. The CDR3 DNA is TGTGCCTGGAGTGTACAGGGTTTGAGGGATGGCTACACCTTC.

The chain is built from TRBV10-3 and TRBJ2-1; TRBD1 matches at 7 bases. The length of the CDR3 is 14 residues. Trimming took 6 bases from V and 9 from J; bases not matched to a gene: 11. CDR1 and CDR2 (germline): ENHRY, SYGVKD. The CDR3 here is CAIRTGTAYGEQFF. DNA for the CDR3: TGTGCCATCAGAACCGGGACAGCCTACGGTGAGCAGTTCTTC.

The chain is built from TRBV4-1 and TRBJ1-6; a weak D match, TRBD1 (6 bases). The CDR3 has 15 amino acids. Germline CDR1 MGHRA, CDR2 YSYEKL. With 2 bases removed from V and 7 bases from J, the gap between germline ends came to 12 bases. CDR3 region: CASSQLEGVNSPLHF. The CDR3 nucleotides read TGCGCCAGCAGCCAACTGGAGGGGGTGAATTCACCCCTCCACTTT.